The 13 T cell receptor beta chains reported below all come from one sample, sequenced in a study of blood T cell repertoires in COVID-19. Profiling relied on immunoSEQ multiplex PCR, and the TCRdb table lists in-frame clones only, not all of them. The sample records about 73,000 clones, approximately 80% being singletons. Material for sequencing was peripheral blood. The receptors were gathered from a man of 80 years or more with active or convalescent COVID-19.

Here the CDR3 reads CASSIALTSGRGEQFF. CDR3 nucleotide sequence: TGTGCCAGTAGTATAGCCTTGACTAGCGGGAGAGGGGAGCAGTTCTTC. The chain is built from TRBV19 and TRBJ2-1; TRBD2 matches 12 bases. Trimming removed 1 base from V and 10 bases from J; junction bases left unmatched: 8. CDR3 size: 16 residues. Germline CDR1 reads LNHDA; CDR2 reads SQIVND (reference sequence).

This CDR3 is CASAATENTEAFF. CDR3 coding DNA: TGTGCCAGCGCTGCGACAGAGAACACTGAAGCTTTCTTT. The V gene is TRBV18, the J gene TRBJ1-1; possible D gene TRBD1, 5 bases. V shed 8 bases and J shed 1 base, with 11 bases lying between them. CDR1 is KGHSH, CDR2 LQKENI, per germline. This CDR3 spans 13 amino acids.

The chain links TRBV4-1 to TRBJ2-2; the match to TRBD1 covers 9 bases. V was pared by 1 base and J by 5 bases, with 8 bases of the junction left unmatched. The length of the CDR3 is 17 residues. CDR1 is MGHRA and CDR2 is YSYEKL in the germline V gene. The CDR3 sequence: CASSQGINRGLTGELFF. CDR3 DNA: TGCGCCAGCAGCCAAGGGATCAACAGGGGGCTGACCGGGGAGCTGTTTTTT.

The chain links TRBV30 to TRBJ1-2; a weak D match, TRBD1 (6 bases). Germline V gene data show CDR1 as GTSNPN and CDR2 as SVGIG (reference sequence). The CDR3 runs 14 residues. V was cut by 5 bases and J by 2 bases, with 15 bases left in between. The chain's CDR3 is CAWLFGTPNYGYTF. Here the CDR3 DNA reads TGTGCCTGGCTTTTTGGGACACCAAACTATGGCTACACCTTC. Drawing the rest from reference TRBV30 and TRBJ1-2, the complete variable domain is SQTIHQWPATLVQPVGSPLSLECTVEGTSNPNLYWYRQAAGRGLQLLFYSVGIGQISSEVPQNLSASRPQDRQFILSSKKLLLSDSGFYLCAWLFGTPNYGYTFGSGTRLTVV.

V is TRBV6-6 and J is TRBJ2-7; maybe TRBD1 (5 bases). CDR3 size: 14 residues. Germline V gives CDR1 MNHNY, CDR2 SVGAGI (reference sequence). V lost 2 bases and J 3 bases, leaving 11 bases between the germline ends. CDR3 sequence: CASSYELQVYEQYF. The CDR3 DNA sequence: TGTGCCAGCAGTTACGAACTACAGGTCTACGAGCAGTACTTC.

The gene calls are TRBV14 and TRBJ2-5, with TRBD2 matching over 7 bases. Germline V gene data show CDR1 as SGHDN and CDR2 as FVKESK. This CDR3 is 13 amino acids long. The V gene end was trimmed by 3 bases and the J gene end by 5 bases; junction bases not matched to a gene: 3. The CDR3 region is CASSQAGEETQYF. The CDR3 DNA reads as TGTGCCAGCAGCCAGGCGGGGGAGGAGACCCAGTACTTC. The full variable domain, in which reference TRBV14 and TRBJ2-5 provide the parts outside the CDR3, is EAGVTQFPSHSVIEKGQTVTLRCDPISGHDNLYWYRRVMGKEIKFLLHFVKESKQDESGMPNNRFLAERTGGTYSTLKVQPAELEDSGVYFCASSQAGEETQYFGPGTRLLVL.

J is TRBJ2-7 and V is TRBV7-9; D unclear. The germline gives CDR1 SEHNR, CDR2 FQNEAQ (reference sequence). The CDR3 runs to 14 residues. V was trimmed by 4 bases and J by 0 bases, leaving 10 bases between them. The CDR3 reads CASSSMSSSYEQYF. CDR3 bases: TGTGCCAGCAGCTCCATGTCGAGCTCCTACGAGCAGTACTTC.

This clone appeared a single time. This chain uses TRBV27 with TRBJ2-7; 13 bases are a match to TRBD2. Germline CDR1 and CDR2: MNHEY and SMNVEV (reference sequence). V gave up 7 bases and J gave up 1 base; unmatched junction bases: 7. The CDR3 has 16 amino acids. The CDR3 here is CASKTQTSGGSYEQYF. CDR3 in DNA: TGTGCCAGCAAAACCCAGACTAGCGGGGGGTCCTACGAGCAGTACTTC.

The chain is built from TRBV11-2 and TRBJ1-2; D is unclear. Germline loops: CDR1 SGHAT, CDR2 FQNNGV. The V end lost 0 bases, the J end lost 6 bases, and 17 bases lay between the germline ends. The length of the CDR3 is 16 residues. Here the CDR3 reads CASSLDLSGRSNGYTF. Here the CDR3 DNA reads TGTGCCAGCAGCTTAGATCTTAGCGGACGAAGTAATGGCTACACCTTC.

The chain is built from TRBV2 and TRBJ1-4; a possible D gene is TRBD1 (5 bases). This CDR3 comprises 14 residues. V shed 6 bases and J shed 8 bases, with 16 bases lying between them. CDR1 and CDR2 (germline): SNHLY, FYNNEI. This chain's CDR3 is CASRKSRVGEKLFF. CDR3 nucleotides: TGTGCCAGCAGAAAATCCAGGGTTGGCGAAAAACTGTTTTTT.

With respect to this clone: Other DNA sequences from this sample encode an identical CDR3 as well. The chain carries TRBV9 and TRBJ2-7, with D possibly matching TRBD2 (5 bases). The CDR3 has 14 amino acids. Looked up from germline, CDR1 is SGDLS and CDR2 is YYNGEE. V was clipped by 0 bases and J by 0 bases, with 7 bases between them. CDR3 sequence reads: CASSVGLASYEQYF. The CDR3, as DNA: TGTGCCAGCAGCGTAGGTCTAGCCTCCTACGAGCAGTACTTC.

The chain couples TRBV4-2 to TRBJ2-1; 7 nucleotides agree with TRBD2. Per germline, CDR1 LGHNA and CDR2 YNFKEQ. The ends lost 0 bases at V and 3 bases at J; junction bases unmatched: 5. CDR3 length: 16 residues. The CDR3 bases are TGTGCCAGCAGCCAAGATGGCGCTAGCGGCTACAATGAGCAGTTCTTC. This translates into CASSQDGASGYNEQFF.

This clone was counted between two and nine times. The CDR3 region is CASSRGLAGHEQYF. CDR3 nucleotide sequence: TGTGCCAGCAGCCGAGGACTAGCGGGACACGAGCAGTACTTC. This chain links TRBV5-8 with TRBJ2-7; 12 nucleotides align to TRBD2. Trimming at V came to 4 bases and at J to 5 bases, leaving 4 bases not matched to a gene. CDR1 is SGHTS and CDR2 is YDEGEE in the germline V gene. The CDR3 is 14 amino acids.